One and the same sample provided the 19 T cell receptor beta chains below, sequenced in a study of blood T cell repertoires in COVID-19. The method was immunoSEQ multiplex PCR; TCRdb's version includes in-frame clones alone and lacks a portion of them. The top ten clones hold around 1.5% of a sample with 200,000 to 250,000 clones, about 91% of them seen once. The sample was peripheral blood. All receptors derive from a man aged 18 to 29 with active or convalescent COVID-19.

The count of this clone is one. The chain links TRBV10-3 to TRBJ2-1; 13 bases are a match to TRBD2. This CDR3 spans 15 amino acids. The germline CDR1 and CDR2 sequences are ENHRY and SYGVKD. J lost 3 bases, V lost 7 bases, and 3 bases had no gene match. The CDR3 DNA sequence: TGTGCCATCATGGGGACTAGCGGGAACTACAATGAGCAGTTCTTC. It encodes CAIMGTSGNYNEQFF.

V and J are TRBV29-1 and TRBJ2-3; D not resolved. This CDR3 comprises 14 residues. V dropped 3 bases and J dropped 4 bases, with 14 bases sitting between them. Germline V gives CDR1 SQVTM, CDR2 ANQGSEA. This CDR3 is CSVEFSSTPDTQYF. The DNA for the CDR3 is TGCAGCGTTGAGTTTAGCAGCACTCCAGATACGCAGTATTTT.

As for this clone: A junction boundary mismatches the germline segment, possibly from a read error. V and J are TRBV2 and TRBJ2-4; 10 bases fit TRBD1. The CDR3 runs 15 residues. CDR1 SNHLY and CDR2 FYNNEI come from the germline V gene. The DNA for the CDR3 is TGTGCCAGCAGTGAAGGCGGGGGGACAGGGGACCTCAGGGACTTC. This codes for CASSEGGGTGDLRDF.

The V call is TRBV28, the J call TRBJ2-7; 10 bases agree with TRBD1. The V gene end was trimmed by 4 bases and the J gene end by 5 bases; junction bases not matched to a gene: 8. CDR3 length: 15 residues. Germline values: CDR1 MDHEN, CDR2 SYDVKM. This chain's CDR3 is CASSSPTGGTHEQYF. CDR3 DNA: TGTGCCAGCAGTTCCCCGACAGGGGGCACCCACGAGCAGTACTTC.

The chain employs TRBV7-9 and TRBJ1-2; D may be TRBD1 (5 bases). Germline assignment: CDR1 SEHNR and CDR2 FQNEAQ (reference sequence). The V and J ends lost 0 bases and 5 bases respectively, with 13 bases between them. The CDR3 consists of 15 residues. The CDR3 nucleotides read TGTGCCAGCAGCTTAGCGGGGCGTATGGGGTATGGCTACACCTTC. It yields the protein CASSLAGRMGYGYTF.

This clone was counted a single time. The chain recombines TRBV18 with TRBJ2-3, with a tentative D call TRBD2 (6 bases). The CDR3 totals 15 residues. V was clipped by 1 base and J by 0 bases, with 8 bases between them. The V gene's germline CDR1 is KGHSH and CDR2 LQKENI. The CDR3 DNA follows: TGTGCCAGCTCACCACAGGGACTTAGCACAGATACGCAGTATTTT. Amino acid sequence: CASSPQGLSTDTQYF.

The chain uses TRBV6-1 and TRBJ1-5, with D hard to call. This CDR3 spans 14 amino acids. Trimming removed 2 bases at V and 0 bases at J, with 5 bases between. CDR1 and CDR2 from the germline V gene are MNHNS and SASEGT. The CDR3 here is CASSETRSNQPQHF. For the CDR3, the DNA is TGTGCCAGCAGTGAAACACGTAGCAATCAGCCCCAGCATTTT.

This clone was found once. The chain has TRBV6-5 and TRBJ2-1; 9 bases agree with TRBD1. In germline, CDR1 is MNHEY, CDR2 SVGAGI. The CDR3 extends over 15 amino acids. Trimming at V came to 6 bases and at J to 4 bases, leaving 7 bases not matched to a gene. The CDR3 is CASRPGQGLYNEQFF. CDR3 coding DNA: TGTGCCAGCAGACCCGGACAGGGGCTTTACAATGAGCAGTTCTTC.

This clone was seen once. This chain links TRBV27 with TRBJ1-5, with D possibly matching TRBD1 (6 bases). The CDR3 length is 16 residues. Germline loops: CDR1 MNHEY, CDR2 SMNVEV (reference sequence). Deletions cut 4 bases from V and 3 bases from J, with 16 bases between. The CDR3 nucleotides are TGTGCCAGCAGTTCAATTACAGGGTTTAACAATCAGCCCCAGCATTTT. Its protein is CASSSITGFNNQPQHF.

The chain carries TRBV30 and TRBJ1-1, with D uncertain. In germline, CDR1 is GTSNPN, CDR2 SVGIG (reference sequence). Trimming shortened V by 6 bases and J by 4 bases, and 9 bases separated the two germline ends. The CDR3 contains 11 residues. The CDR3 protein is CACGQATEAFF. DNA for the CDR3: TGTGCCTGCGGCCAGGCCACTGAAGCTTTCTTT. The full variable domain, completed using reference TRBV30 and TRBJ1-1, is SQTIHQWPATLVQPVGSPLSLECTVEGTSNPNLYWYRQAAGRGLQLLFYSVGIGQISSEVPQNLSASRPQDRQFILSSKKLLLSDSGFYLCACGQATEAFFGQGTRLTVV.

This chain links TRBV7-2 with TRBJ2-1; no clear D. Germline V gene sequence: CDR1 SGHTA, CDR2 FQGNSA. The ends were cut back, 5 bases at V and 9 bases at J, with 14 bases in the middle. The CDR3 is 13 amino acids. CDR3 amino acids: CASSITPASEQFF. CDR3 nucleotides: TGTGCCAGCAGCATCACCCCCGCTAGTGAGCAGTTCTTC. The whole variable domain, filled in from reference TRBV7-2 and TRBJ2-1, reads GAGVSQSPSNKVTEKGKDVELRCDPISGHTALYWYRQSLGQGLEFLIYFQGNSAPDKSGLPSDRFSAERTGGSVSTLTIQRTQQEDSAVYLCASSITPASEQFFGPGTRLTVL.

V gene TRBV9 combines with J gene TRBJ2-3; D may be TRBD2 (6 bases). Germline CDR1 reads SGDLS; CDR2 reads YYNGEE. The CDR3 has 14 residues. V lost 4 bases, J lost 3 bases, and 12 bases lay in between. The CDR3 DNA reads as TGTGCCAGCAGCCCTCGGGGGATGACAGATACGCAGTATTTT. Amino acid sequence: CASSPRGMTDTQYF.

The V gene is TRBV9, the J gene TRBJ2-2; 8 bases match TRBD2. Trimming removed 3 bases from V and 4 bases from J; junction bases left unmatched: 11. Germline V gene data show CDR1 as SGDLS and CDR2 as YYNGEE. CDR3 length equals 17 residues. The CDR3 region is CASSAPIGGRPTGELFF. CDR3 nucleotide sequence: TGTGCCAGCAGCGCCCCGATTGGCGGGAGGCCCACCGGGGAGCTGTTTTTT.

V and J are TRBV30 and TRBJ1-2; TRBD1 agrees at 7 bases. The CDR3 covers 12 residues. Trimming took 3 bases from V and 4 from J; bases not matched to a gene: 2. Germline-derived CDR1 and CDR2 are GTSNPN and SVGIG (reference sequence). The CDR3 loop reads CAWRGDSYGYTF. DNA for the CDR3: TGTGCCTGGAGGGGGGACAGCTATGGCTACACCTTC.

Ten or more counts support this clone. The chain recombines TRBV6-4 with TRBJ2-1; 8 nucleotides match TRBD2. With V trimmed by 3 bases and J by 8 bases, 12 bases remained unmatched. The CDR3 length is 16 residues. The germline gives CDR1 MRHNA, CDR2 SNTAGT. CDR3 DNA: TGTGCCAGCAGTGAGGGAGAGCGGGAGACAATCGATGAGCAGTTCTTC. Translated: CASSEGERETIDEQFF.

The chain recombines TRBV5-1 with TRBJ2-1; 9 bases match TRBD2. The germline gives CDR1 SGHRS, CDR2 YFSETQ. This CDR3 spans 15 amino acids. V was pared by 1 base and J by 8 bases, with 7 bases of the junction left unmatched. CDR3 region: CASSLSSGRIDEQFF. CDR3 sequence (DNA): TGCGCCAGCAGCTTGTCAAGCGGGAGGATCGATGAGCAGTTCTTC.

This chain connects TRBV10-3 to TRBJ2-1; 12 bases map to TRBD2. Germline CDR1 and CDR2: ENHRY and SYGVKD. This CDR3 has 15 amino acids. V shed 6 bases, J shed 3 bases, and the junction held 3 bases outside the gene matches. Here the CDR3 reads CAISPTSGSYNEQFF. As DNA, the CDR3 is TGTGCCATCAGCCCGACTAGCGGGAGCTACAATGAGCAGTTCTTC.

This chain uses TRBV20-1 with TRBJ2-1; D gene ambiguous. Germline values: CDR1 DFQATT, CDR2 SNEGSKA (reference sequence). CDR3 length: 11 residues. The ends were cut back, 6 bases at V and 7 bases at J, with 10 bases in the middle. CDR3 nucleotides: TGCAGTGCCTCTTTCACAAATGAGCAGTTCTTC. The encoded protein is CSASFTNEQFF.

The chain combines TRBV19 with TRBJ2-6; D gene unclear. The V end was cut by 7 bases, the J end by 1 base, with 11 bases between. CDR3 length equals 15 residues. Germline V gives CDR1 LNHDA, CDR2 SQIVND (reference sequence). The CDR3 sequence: CASTDFRSGANVLTF. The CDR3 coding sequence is TGTGCCAGTACCGACTTTCGTTCTGGGGCCAACGTCCTGACTTTC.